Each of the 2 T cell receptor beta chains below was sequenced from the same sample in a study of T cells after yellow fever vaccination (dated by TCRdb to between 2018 and 2021). Sample treatment or condition, as interpreted from the label and publication: live attenuated yellow fever vaccine strain. Library creation used 5' RACE. Reads for this sample came from an Illumina HiSeq 2500. TCRdb reprocessed the public reads (quality trimming at Q25 with fastp, clone calling with MiXCR) and kept in-frame beta chains. Rows matching on CDR3 protein sequence are summarized as one entry with the most common DNA and genes. The sample contains 500,000 to 550,000 distinct CDR3 sequences, about a fifth of them found a single time. The top ten clones comprise around 17% of the sample. Sequences were derived from PBMCs, sampled less than 25 days after the first yellow fever vaccination. The receptors were sampled from a man in his late teens or twenties who received the YFV17D yellow fever vaccine.

The chain has TRBV7-2 and TRBJ2-4; D may be TRBD2 (5 bases). CDR1 is SGHTA and CDR2 is FQGNSA in the germline V gene. Trimming removed 5 bases at V and 9 bases at J, with 14 bases between. The CDR3 loop spans 13 amino acids. The CDR3 DNA sequence: TGTGCCAGCAGCCCCGGGGAATACGGCATTCAGTACTTC. Encoded protein: CASSPGEYGIQYF.

Only a few counts were recorded for this clonotype. This chain joins TRBV7-2 and TRBJ2-1; TRBD2 aligns across 8 bases. The junction had 10 bases not matched to a gene; V was cut back by 7 bases and J by 5 bases. CDR3 length: 15 residues. Germline-derived CDR1 and CDR2 are SGHTA and FQGNSA. CDR3 amino acids: CASTLGGRGDNEQFF. CDR3 nucleotide sequence: TGTGCCAGCACCCTGGGGGGGCGGGGGGACAATGAGCAGTTCTTC.